This T cell receptor beta chain came from a study of identical twins' blood T cells. Original processing methods: Per-library CDR3 reads ranged about 2.2 to 4 million; clonotypes, ~85,000 to ~500,000. TCRdb reprocessed the 5' RACE reads with MiXCR, giving one entry per CDR3 protein. TCRdb's processing, not the study's, gives the V and J calls here. The table records a few hundred thousand distinct CDR3 sequences, about 28% of them present only once. V was shortened by 4 bases and J by 2 bases, with 13 bases between the two germline ends. The CDR3 spans 15 residues. CDR1 is SGHRS, CDR2 YFSETQ, per germline.

The sample consisted of PBMCs. The sequence derives from a woman aged 18-55 years in good health. The rearrangement joins TRBV5-1 to TRBJ1-3; D is perhaps TRBD1 (6 bases). Written as DNA, the CDR3 is TGCGCCAGCAGCCCTGACCGGGACACTGGAAACACCATATATTTT. Translated: CASSPDRDTGNTIYF.